What follows are 8 T cell receptor beta chains derived from one specimen sequenced in a study of human T cells and chemical hapten exposure. The template was total RNA from unfractionated whole blood. Individual cDNA molecules each carried unique molecular identifiers attached by the library. MiXCR was run by TCRdb on the reads, yielding one entry per CDR3 protein. The sample has about 120,000 distinct CDR3 sequences, over 7.5% seen once; the top ten hold roughly 1.3%. Sequencing was done on a sample of whole blood. The origin of the receptors is a human donor in good health. Some clones in this sample may be carry-over from other donors' samples.

This clonotype was seen just once. The rearrangement links TRBV5-6 to TRBJ2-6; TRBD2 aligns across 7 bases. The CDR3 is made up of 15 amino acids. Germline CDR1 reads SGHDT; CDR2 reads YYEEEE. CDR3 DNA: TGTGCTAGCGCGCTAGCGGACTCTGGGGCCAACGTCCTGACTTTC. As protein: CASALADSGANVLTF.

The chain uses TRBV4-2 and TRBJ2-1; D possibly corresponds to TRBD2 (5 bases). The V gene lost 0 bases and the J gene lost 4 bases, with 16 bases spanning the gap. This CDR3 comprises 17 residues. In germline, CDR1 is LGHNA, CDR2 YNFKEQ. This CDR3 reads CASSQERGVEGYNEQFF. The CDR3 DNA follows: TGTGCCAGCAGCCAAGAAAGAGGAGTAGAGGGTTACAATGAGCAGTTCTTC.

This clonotype was counted a few times. Without the conserved terminal phenylalanine or tryptophan, this CDR3 likely stems from a read error. This chain joins TRBV12-3 or TRBV12-4 and TRBJ2-3; D gene unclear. The length of the CDR3 is 14 residues. The V end lost 3 bases, the J end lost 3 bases, and 10 bases lay between the germline ends. CDR3 DNA sequence: TGTGCCAGCAGTTTCAGGCCGGCTACAGATACGCAGTATTCT. It is translated as CASSFRPATDTQYS.

This clonotype showed up just a few times. The chain joins TRBV6-1 to TRBJ1-5, with TRBD1 matching over 8 bases. Germline V gene data show CDR1 as MNHNS and CDR2 as SASEGT. V trimming: 7 bases; J trimming: 5 bases; junction bases outside the gene matches: 10. This CDR3 region has 15 residues. CDR3 nucleotides: TGTGCCAGCACCAAAGGACAGGGAATCCATCAGCCCCAGCATTTT. It codes for CASTKGQGIHQPQHF.

This clonotype was seen many times. The chain carries TRBV7-9 and TRBJ2-5; 15 bases are shared with TRBD2. The V gene's germline CDR1 is SEHNR and CDR2 FQNEAQ (reference sequence). The V and J ends lost 5 bases and 2 bases, in that order; junction bases with no gene match: 3. CDR3 length equals 16 residues. CDR3: CASSPGLAGGQETQYF. Here the CDR3 DNA reads TGTGCCAGCAGCCCCGGACTAGCGGGGGGGCAAGAGACCCAGTACTTC.

This rearrangement joins TRBV25-1 to TRBJ2-7; a possible D gene is TRBD2 (6 bases). Germline V gene data show CDR1 as MGHDK and CDR2 as SYGVNS. Between the trimmed V and J ends, which lost 2 bases and 3 bases, there was a span of 14 bases. There are 15 residues in the CDR3. The chain's CDR3 is CASSEKAGSSYEQYF. CDR3 nucleotide sequence: TGTGCCAGCAGTGAAAAGGCGGGATCCAGCTACGAGCAGTACTTC.

This clonotype was counted between two and nine times. Here the CDR3 DNA reads TGCGCCAGCAGCCAAGATCTTGGACGCTTGAACCTAGACTACGAGCAGTACTTC. This sequence encodes CASSQDLGRLNLDYEQYF. The V call is TRBV4-1, the J call TRBJ2-7; D gene ambiguous. Trimming took 0 bases from V and 3 from J, leaving 21 bases between them. This CDR3 is 18 amino acids long. CDR1 and CDR2 (germline): MGHRA, YSYEKL.

This clonotype was observed at least ten times. This chain connects TRBV11-2 to TRBJ2-7, with D uncertain. Looked up from germline, CDR1 is SGHAT and CDR2 is FQNNGV. Trimming cost V 5 bases and J 3 bases, with 17 bases left between them. CDR3 size: 15 residues. CDR3 bases: TGTGCCAGCAGCCCAGGTGGTAGTTTAGACTACGAGCAGTACTTC. This codes for CASSPGGSLDYEQYF.